A single sample gave rise to the 3 T cell receptor beta chains below, sequenced in a study of shared clonotypes between healthy human individuals. Measured with immunoSEQ multiplex PCR; TCRdb has only the in-frame clones, and not every one. In the table there are roughly 2 million clones, 90% to 97% of which are singletons. The sample was naive CD4+ T cells sorted from blood. Stated subset: CD45RA+ positively selected. The receptors come from a man between 18 and 35 years old in good health.

The gene calls are TRBV5-1 and TRBJ2-6, with D maybe TRBD1 (5 bases). Germline values: CDR1 SGHRS, CDR2 YFSETQ. CDR3 length: 18 residues. V was clipped by 0 bases and J by 0 bases, with 13 bases between them. This CDR3 is CASSLAGAPASGANVLTF. CDR3 sequence (DNA): TGCGCCAGCAGCTTGGCTGGGGCGCCGGCCTCTGGGGCCAACGTCCTGACTTTC.

The J gene is TRBJ2-3, the V gene TRBV2; tentatively, D is TRBD2 (6 bases). Trimming removed 7 bases from V and 2 bases from J, with 16 bases in between. The CDR3 has 15 residues. Germline CDR1 and CDR2: SNHLY and FYNNEI. The CDR3 coding sequence is TGTGCCAGCATTTCAAAGCGCGGGACCACAGATACGCAGTATTTT. This translates into CASISKRGTTDTQYF.

The J gene is TRBJ2-3, the V gene TRBV28; maybe TRBD2 (5 bases). V lost 10 bases to trimming and J lost 0 bases, with 29 bases between them. From germline, CDR1 is MDHEN and CDR2 SYDVKM. The CDR3 has 19 amino acids. The CDR3 DNA reads TGTGCCACTAACACCGGGCGTTCGGAGGTGATTGCTAGCACAGATACGCAGTATTTT. Its translation is CATNTGRSEVIASTDTQYF.